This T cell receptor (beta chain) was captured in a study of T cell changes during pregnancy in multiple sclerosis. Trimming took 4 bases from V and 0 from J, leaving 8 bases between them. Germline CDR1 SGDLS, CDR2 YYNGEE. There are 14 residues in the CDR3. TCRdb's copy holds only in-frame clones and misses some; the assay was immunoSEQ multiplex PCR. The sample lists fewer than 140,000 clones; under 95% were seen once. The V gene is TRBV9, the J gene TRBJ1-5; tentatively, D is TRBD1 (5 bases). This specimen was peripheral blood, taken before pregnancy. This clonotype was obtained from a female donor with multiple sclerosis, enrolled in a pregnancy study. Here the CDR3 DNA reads TGTGCCAGCAGCTTACAGGATAGCAATCAGCCCCAGCATTTT. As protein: CASSLQDSNQPQHF.